Presented here are 26 T cell receptor beta chains from one specimen sequenced in a study of blood T cells in healthy people across ages (dated by TCRdb to the mid-2010s). The library was made by 5' RACE. Sequencing took place on an Illumina HiSeq 2500. A second PCR of about 7 to 12 cycles was performed with a sample-barcoded 5' primer and a J-beta primer mix. The public reads were reanalyzed by TCRdb: fastp trimming at Q25, MiXCR alignment, in-frame beta chains only. CDR3 protein sequences are deduplicated, and each keeps its most common genes and DNA. The sample records 700,000 to 800,000 distinct CDR3 sequences, roughly 43% of which are singletons. Around 20% of the sample rests with the top ten. Sequencing used blood. All receptors derive from a woman aged 60-75 years in good health.

The chain recombines TRBV30 with TRBJ2-5, with TRBD2 identical over 7 bases. V lost 5 bases and J lost 1; bases outside the gene matches: 4. The CDR3 totals 13 residues. The germline CDR1 and CDR2 sequences are GTSNPN and SVGIG (reference sequence). The CDR3, as DNA: TGTGCCTGGTGCGCTAGCGGCCAAGAGACCCAGTACTTC. As protein: CAWCASGQETQYF.

This clonotype was recorded a few times. The rearrangement joins TRBV5-1 to TRBJ1-4; 7 nucleotides line up with TRBD1. Germline V lookup: CDR1 SGHRS, CDR2 YFSETQ. V trimming: 2 bases; J trimming: 0 bases; junction bases outside the gene matches: 13. The CDR3 totals 19 residues. The CDR3 bases are TGCGCCAGCAGCTTCAATATAAGAGGGGGCGCCGCAACTAATGAAAAACTGTTTTTT. It is translated as CASSFNIRGGAATNEKLFF.

The V call is TRBV6-6, the J call TRBJ2-7; D gene unclear. The germline V gene encodes CDR1 MNHNY and CDR2 SVGAGI (reference sequence). V was shortened by 7 bases and J by 0 bases, with 10 bases between the two germline ends. This CDR3 is built from 13 residues. The CDR3 DNA is TGTGCCAGCACCCACGGAAACTCCTACGAGCAGTACTTC. Protein: CASTHGNSYEQYF.

This chain uses TRBV18 with TRBJ1-5; D unclear. Germline V CDR1 and CDR2: KGHSH, LQKENI. This CDR3 has 13 amino acids. Trimming removed 3 bases from V and 5 bases from J, with 8 bases in between. The CDR3 sequence is CASSPLKDQPQHF. The CDR3 coding sequence is TGTGCCAGCTCACCCCTTAAGGATCAGCCCCAGCATTTT.

Notes on this clonotype: This clone may be a read error of a much larger clone one base away. V usage is TRBV29-1 and J usage is TRBJ2-5, with 9 bases identical to TRBD2. The CDR3 totals 15 residues. Per the germline V gene, CDR1 is SQVTM and CDR2 is ANQGSEA. The CDR3 DNA sequence: TGCAGCGCCACTAGCCTAGCGGGGCTACAAGGGACCCAGTACTTC. It is translated as CSATSLAGLQGTQYF. Supplemented by reference TRBV29-1 and TRBJ2-5, the full variable domain reads SAVISQKPSRDICQRGTSLTIQCQVDSQVTMMFWYRQQPGQSLTLIATANQGSEATYESGFVIDKFPISRPNLTFSTLTVSNMSPEDSSIYLCSATSLAGLQGTQYFGPGTRLLVL.

CDR3 coding DNA: TGCAGCGTGCGGTCAGGGCGGCAAGAGACCCAGTACTTC. Encoded protein: CSVRSGRQETQYF. This rearrangement joins TRBV29-1 to TRBJ2-5, with D possibly TRBD1 on 5 matching bases. The germline V gene has CDR1 SQVTM and CDR2 ANQGSEA. The V gene lost 6 bases and the J gene lost 2 bases, with 13 bases spanning the gap. The CDR3 has 13 amino acids.

The chain links TRBV12-3 or TRBV12-4 to TRBJ2-3; D gene unclear. The CDR3 has 13 residues. Trimming removed 5 bases at V and 3 bases at J, with 9 bases between. CDR3 sequence (DNA): TGTGCCAGCAGTATTGAGAGTACAGATACGCAGTATTTT. This gives the protein CASSIESTDTQYF.

The chain employs TRBV3-1 and TRBJ1-6, with no clear D. Germline V gene sequence: CDR1 LGHDT, CDR2 YNNKEL (reference sequence). The CDR3 is made up of 17 amino acids. Trimming shortened V by 0 bases and J by 0 bases, and 9 bases separated the two germline ends. As DNA, the CDR3 is TGTGCCAGCAGCCAAGATCGATCCAGCTCCTATAATTCACCCCTCCACTTT. This codes for CASSQDRSSSYNSPLHF.

The rearrangement joins TRBV13 to TRBJ2-1; D may be TRBD2 (6 bases). V was trimmed by 7 bases and J by 8 bases, leaving 15 bases between them. The CDR3 is 13 residues long. In germline, CDR1 is PRHDT, CDR2 FYEKMQ (reference sequence). The CDR3 nucleotides are TGTGCCAGCACCCCGCGTGGGGGGTATGAGCAGTTCTTC. It codes for CASTPRGGYEQFF.

This chain links TRBV20-1 with TRBJ1-6; D is undetermined. The V end lost 0 bases, the J end lost 0 bases, and 12 bases lay between the germline ends. Germline V CDR1 and CDR2: DFQATT, SNEGSKA (reference sequence). This CDR3 is 17 amino acids long. In DNA form, the CDR3 reads TGCAGTGCTAGAGATCCAGGTGTGGACTCCTATAATTCACCCCTCCACTTT. Its translation: CSARDPGVDSYNSPLHF.

The chain carries TRBV27 and TRBJ2-1, with 10 bases fitting TRBD2. Germline values: CDR1 MNHEY, CDR2 SMNVEV (reference sequence). CDR3 length: 13 residues. The V segment lost 3 bases and the J segment 10 bases; nucleotides outside the gene matches: 3. As DNA, the CDR3 is TGTGCCAGCAGTTTTGGGGGACTAGCGGAGCAGTTCTTC. Translating gives CASSFGGLAEQFF.

The chain is built from TRBV10-3 and TRBJ2-3; 7 nucleotides agree with TRBD2. The CDR3 is 16 residues long. The germline V gene encodes CDR1 ENHRY and CDR2 SYGVKD. The ends lost 2 bases at V and 2 bases at J; junction bases unmatched: 7. CDR3 in amino acids: CAISEPGLVNTDTQYF. DNA of the CDR3: TGTGCCATCAGTGAGCCCGGACTAGTAAACACAGATACGCAGTATTTT.

The chain uses TRBV6-4 and TRBJ2-1; 10 bases line up with TRBD2. With V trimmed by 4 bases and J by 8 bases, 8 bases remained unmatched. Germline CDR1 is MRHNA and CDR2 is SNTAGT. The CDR3 length is 15 residues. In DNA, the CDR3 is TGTGCCAGCAGTGCCGAGCGGGGGGGTTTGTATGAGCAGTTCTTC. It codes for CASSAERGGLYEQFF.

This clonotype was observed a few times. The CDR3 region has the DNA TGCGCCAGCAGCTCAACCGGGACAGGGGATAACTATGGCTACACCTTC. Amino acids: CASSSTGTGDNYGYTF. V is TRBV5-1 and J is TRBJ1-2; 10 bases line up with TRBD1. CDR1 is SGHRS, CDR2 YFSETQ, per germline. V lost 3 bases and J lost 1; bases outside the gene matches: 6. This CDR3 has 16 amino acids.

The count of this clonotype is one. This may arise from a read error, as a much more abundant clone is one base away. This CDR3 reads CASGSGGGRETQYF. DNA for the CDR3: TGTGCCAGCGGCTCTGGAGGAGGACGGGAGACCCAGTACTTC. V usage is TRBV13 and J usage is TRBJ2-5, with D tentatively TRBD2 (5 bases). The germline V gene has CDR1 PRHDT and CDR2 FYEKMQ (reference sequence). CDR3 length equals 14 residues. Trimming cost V 8 bases and J 5 bases, with 18 bases left between them.

This clonotype was detected only a few times. This chain joins TRBV20-1 and TRBJ2-2, with 11 bases identical to TRBD2. Looked up from germline, CDR1 is DFQATT and CDR2 is SNEGSKA (reference sequence). The CDR3 extends over 16 amino acids. The J segment lost 2 bases and the V segment lost 3 bases, leaving 5 bases of the junction unmatched. The CDR3 nucleotides are TGCAGTGCTAGCCCACTAGCGGGAGCCAACACCGGGGAGCTGTTTTTT. Protein sequence: CSASPLAGANTGELFF.

V gene TRBV7-2 combines with J gene TRBJ2-1; 7 bases fit TRBD2. Looked up from germline, CDR1 is SGHTA and CDR2 is FQGNSA. V trimming: 3 bases; J trimming: 12 bases; junction bases outside the gene matches: 14. This CDR3 is 15 amino acids long. Written as DNA, the CDR3 is TGTGCCAGCAGCTTGGGGGTCAGCGGGACCTGGGGGCAGTTCTTC. Translation gives CASSLGVSGTWGQFF.

The chain couples TRBV20-1 to TRBJ2-4; TRBD1 is a possible D gene (6 bases). The CDR3 loop spans 16 amino acids. V gave up 3 bases and J gave up 2 bases, with 17 bases separating them. CDR1 DFQATT and CDR2 SNEGSKA come from the germline V gene (reference sequence). The CDR3 region has the DNA TGCAGTGCTAGCAAGTTGCAGGGGTCAACCAAAAACATTCAGTACTTC. This encodes CSASKLQGSTKNIQYF.

Concerning this clonotype: The junction and the germline gene differ at one end; a read error may be behind it. The genes are TRBV7-7 and TRBJ2-7; perhaps TRBD1 as D (6 bases). This CDR3 region has 13 residues. In germline, CDR1 is SSHAT, CDR2 FNYEAQ (reference sequence). DNA for the CDR3: TGTGCTAGCAGCTTACAGGGCTCGGGAGAGCAGTACTTC. Amino acid sequence: CASSLQGSGEQYF.

A single count supports this clonotype. The chain joins TRBV20-1 to TRBJ1-3; maybe TRBD1 (5 bases). Trimming removed 5 bases at V and 0 bases at J, with 11 bases between. Germline V CDR1 and CDR2: DFQATT, SNEGSKA (reference sequence). This CDR3 is built from 14 residues. The CDR3 protein is CSADAGGSGNTIYF. The DNA for the CDR3 is TGCAGTGCTGACGCTGGGGGCTCTGGAAACACCATATATTTT.

A few counts support this clonotype. This chain links TRBV12-3 or TRBV12-4 with TRBJ2-1; 11 bases are a match to TRBD1. V gave up 8 bases and J gave up 9 bases; unmatched junction bases: 6. The CDR3 is 13 amino acids. CDR3 nucleotide sequence: TGTGCCAGCGGACAGGGGGCTTGGGGTGAGCAGTTCTTC. It encodes CASGQGAWGEQFF.

Concerning this clonotype: Since a much larger clone is just one base distant, this may be a read error. The CDR3 region has the DNA TGTGCCAGCAGCTTACGAGCGGGAAGCGAGACCCAGTACTTC. Its translation is CASSLRAGSETQYF. The chain couples TRBV6-4 to TRBJ2-5, with TRBD2 identical over 7 bases. The CDR3 covers 14 residues. CDR1 MRHNA and CDR2 SNTAGT come from the germline V gene. V lost 6 bases, J lost 5 bases, and 9 bases stayed unmatched.

This clonotype was observed a handful of times. V and J are TRBV29-1 and TRBJ2-7; D may match TRBD1 or TRBD2 (5 bases each). CDR1 and CDR2 from the germline V gene are SQVTM and ANQGSEA. The CDR3 spans 16 residues. V dropped 1 base and J dropped 1 base, with 17 bases sitting between them. The CDR3 DNA is TGCAGCGTTGAAGGCACTCCAGGGAGAACATCCTACGAGCAGTACTTC. Encoded protein: CSVEGTPGRTSYEQYF.

The J gene is TRBJ2-3, the V gene TRBV20-1, with 7 bases identical to TRBD1. The CDR3 has 15 residues. Germline V gives CDR1 DFQATT, CDR2 SNEGSKA (reference sequence). With V trimmed by 4 bases and J by 3 bases, 10 bases remained unmatched. CDR3 sequence reads: CSANANRGMTDTQYF. The DNA for the CDR3 is TGCAGTGCTAACGCAAACAGGGGAATGACAGATACGCAGTATTTT.

In this sample, this clonotype turned up a few times. CDR3 region: CASRTGMKSTDTQYF. As DNA, the CDR3 is TGTGCCAGCAGGACCGGGATGAAGAGCACAGATACGCAGTATTTT. The V and J genes are TRBV28 and TRBJ2-3; maybe TRBD2 (5 bases). Germline V gives CDR1 MDHEN, CDR2 SYDVKM. The CDR3 spans 15 residues. V was shortened by 6 bases and J by 0 bases, with 13 bases between the two germline ends.

This clonotype has only a few counts. The chain combines TRBV9 with TRBJ2-1; perhaps D is TRBD1 or TRBD2 (5 bases each). TRBJ2-7 explains the end of the DNA better; the J call may be wrong. This CDR3 spans 17 amino acids. Germline-derived CDR1 and CDR2 are SGDLS and YYNGEE. The CDR3 bases are TGTGCCAGCAGCGTACCTAGGTCGGGGCACTCCTACAATGAGCAGTACTTC. Protein sequence: CASSVPRSGHSYNEQYF.